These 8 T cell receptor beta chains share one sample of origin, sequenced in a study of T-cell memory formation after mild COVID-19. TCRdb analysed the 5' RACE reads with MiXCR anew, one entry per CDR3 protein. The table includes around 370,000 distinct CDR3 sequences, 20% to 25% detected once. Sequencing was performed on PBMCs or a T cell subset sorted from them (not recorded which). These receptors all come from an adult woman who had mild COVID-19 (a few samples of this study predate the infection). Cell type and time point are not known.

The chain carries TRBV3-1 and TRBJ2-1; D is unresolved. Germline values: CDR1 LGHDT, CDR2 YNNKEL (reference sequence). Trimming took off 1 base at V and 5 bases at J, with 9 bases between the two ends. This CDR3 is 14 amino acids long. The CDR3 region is CASSQVGPHNEQFF. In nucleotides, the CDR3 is TGTGCCAGCAGCCAAGTTGGCCCGCACAATGAGCAGTTCTTC.

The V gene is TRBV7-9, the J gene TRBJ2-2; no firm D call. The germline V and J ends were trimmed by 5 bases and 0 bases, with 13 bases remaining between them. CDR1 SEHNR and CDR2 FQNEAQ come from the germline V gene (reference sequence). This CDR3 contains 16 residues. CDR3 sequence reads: CASSPGVGTNTGELFF. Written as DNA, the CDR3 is TGTGCCAGCAGCCCAGGCGTGGGAACGAACACCGGGGAGCTGTTTTTT.

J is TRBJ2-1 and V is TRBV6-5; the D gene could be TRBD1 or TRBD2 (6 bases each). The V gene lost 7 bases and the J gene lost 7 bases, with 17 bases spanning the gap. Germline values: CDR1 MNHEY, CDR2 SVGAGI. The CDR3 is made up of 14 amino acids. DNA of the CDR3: TGTGCCAGCATGTCGGGGGCTAGTGGGAATGAGCAGTTCTTC. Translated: CASMSGASGNEQFF.

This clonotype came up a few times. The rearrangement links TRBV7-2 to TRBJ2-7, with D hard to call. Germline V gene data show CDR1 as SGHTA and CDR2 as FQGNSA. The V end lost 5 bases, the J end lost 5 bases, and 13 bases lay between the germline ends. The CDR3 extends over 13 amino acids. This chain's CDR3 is CASSRVIEDEQYF. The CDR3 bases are TGTGCCAGCAGCAGGGTAATCGAGGACGAGCAGTACTTC.

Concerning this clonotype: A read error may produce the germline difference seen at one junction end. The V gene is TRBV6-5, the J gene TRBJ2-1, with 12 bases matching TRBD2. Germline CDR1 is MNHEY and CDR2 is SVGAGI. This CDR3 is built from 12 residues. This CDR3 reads CASSLGLAGSLF. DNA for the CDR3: TGTGCCAGCAGTTTAGGACTAGCGGGATCGCTCTTC.

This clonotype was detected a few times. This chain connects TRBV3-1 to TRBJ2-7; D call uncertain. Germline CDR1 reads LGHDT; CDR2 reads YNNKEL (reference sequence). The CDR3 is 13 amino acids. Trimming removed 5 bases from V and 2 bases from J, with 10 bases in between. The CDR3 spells CASSSLGTYEQYF. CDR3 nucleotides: TGTGCCAGCAGCTCTTTGGGGACCTACGAGCAGTACTTC.

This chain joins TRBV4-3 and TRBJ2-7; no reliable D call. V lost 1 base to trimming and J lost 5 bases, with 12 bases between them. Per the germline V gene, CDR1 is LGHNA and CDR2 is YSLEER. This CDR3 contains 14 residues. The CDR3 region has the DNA TGCGCCAGCAGCCAAGCTAGGGCAAGGGACGAGCAGTACTTC. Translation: CASSQARARDEQYF.

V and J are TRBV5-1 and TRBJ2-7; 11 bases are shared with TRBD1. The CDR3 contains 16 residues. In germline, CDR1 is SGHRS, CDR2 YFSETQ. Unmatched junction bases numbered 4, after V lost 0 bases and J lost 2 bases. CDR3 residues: CASSLGPGQGAYEQYF. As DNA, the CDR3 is TGCGCCAGCAGCTTGGGTCCGGGACAGGGGGCCTACGAGCAGTACTTC.